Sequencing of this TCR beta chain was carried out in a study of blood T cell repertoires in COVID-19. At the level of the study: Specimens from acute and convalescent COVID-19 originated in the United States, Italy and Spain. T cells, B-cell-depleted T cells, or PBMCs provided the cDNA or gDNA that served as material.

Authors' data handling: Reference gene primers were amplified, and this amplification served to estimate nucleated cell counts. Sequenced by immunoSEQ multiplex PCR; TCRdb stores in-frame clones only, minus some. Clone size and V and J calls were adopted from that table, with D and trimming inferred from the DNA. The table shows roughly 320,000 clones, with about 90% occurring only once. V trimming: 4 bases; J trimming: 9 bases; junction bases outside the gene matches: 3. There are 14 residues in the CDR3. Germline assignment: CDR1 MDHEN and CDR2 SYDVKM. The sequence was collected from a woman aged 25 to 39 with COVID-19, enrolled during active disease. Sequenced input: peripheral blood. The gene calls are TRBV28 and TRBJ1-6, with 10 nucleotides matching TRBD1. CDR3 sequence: CASSYRDRGSPLHF. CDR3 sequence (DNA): TGTGCCAGCAGTTATCGGGACAGGGGTTCACCCCTCCACTTT.